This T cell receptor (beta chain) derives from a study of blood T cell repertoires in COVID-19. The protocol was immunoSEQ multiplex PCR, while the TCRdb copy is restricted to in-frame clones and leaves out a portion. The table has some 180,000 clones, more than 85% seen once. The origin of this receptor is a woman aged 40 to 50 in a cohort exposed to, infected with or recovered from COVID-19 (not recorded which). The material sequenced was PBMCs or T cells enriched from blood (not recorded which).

The CDR3 DNA sequence: TGTGCCTGGAGTGCGGTTACTAATGAAAAACTGTTTTTT. This codes for CAWSAVTNEKLFF. The V call is TRBV30, the J call TRBJ1-4; D gene uncertain. Trimming pared 1 base from V and 2 bases from J, leaving 5 bases between. The CDR3 extends over 13 amino acids. The V gene's germline CDR1 is GTSNPN and CDR2 SVGIG (reference sequence). The whole variable domain, remainder taken from reference TRBV30 and TRBJ1-4, is SQTIHQWPATLVQPVGSPLSLECTVEGTSNPNLYWYRQAAGRGLQLLFYSVGIGQISSEVPQNLSASRPQDRQFILSSKKLLLSDSGFYLCAWSAVTNEKLFFGSGTQLSVL.